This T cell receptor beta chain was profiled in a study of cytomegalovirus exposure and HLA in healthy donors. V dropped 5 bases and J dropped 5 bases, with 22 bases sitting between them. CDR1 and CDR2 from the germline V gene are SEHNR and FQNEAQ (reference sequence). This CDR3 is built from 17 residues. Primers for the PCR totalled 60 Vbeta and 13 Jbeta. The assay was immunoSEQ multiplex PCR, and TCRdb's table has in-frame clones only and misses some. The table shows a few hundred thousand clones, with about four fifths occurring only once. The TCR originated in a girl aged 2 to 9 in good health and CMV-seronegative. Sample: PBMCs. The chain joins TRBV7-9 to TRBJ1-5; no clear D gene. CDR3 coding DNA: TGTGCCAGCAGCCTCTCGCCGGCAGGCAGGCAACATCAGCCCCAGCATTTT. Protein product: CASSLSPAGRQHQPQHF.